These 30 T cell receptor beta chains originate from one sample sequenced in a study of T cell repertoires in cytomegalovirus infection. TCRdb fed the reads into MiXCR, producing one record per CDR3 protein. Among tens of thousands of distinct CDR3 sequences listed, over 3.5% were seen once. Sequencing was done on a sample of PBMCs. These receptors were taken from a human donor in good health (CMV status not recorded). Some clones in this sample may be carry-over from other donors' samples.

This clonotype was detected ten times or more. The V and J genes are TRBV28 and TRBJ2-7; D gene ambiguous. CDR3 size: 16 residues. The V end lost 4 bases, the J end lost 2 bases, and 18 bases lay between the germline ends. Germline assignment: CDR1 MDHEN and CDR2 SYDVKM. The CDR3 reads CASSYPPRRTTYEQYF. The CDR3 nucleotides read TGTGCCAGCAGTTACCCACCCAGGAGAACGACCTACGAGCAGTACTTC.

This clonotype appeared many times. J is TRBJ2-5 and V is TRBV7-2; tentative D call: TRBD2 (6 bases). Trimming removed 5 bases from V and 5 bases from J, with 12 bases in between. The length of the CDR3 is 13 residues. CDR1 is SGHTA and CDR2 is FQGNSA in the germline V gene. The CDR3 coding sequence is TGTGCCAGCAGCCTACCGGGAGAGGAGACCCAGTACTTC. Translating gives CASSLPGEETQYF.

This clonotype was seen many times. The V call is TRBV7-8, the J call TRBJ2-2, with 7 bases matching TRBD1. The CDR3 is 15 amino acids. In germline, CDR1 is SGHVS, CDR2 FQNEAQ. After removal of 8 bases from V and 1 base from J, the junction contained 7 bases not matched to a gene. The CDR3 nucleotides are TGTGCCAGCTTCCGACGGACAGGGAACACCGGGGAGCTGTTTTTT. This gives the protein CASFRRTGNTGELFF.

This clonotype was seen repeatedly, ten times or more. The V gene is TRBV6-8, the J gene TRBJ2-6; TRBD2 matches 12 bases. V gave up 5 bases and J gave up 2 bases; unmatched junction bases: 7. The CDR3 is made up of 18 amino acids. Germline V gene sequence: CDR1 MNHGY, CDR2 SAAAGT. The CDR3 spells CASSHILAGGAGANVLTF. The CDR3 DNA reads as TGTGCCAGCAGTCATATACTAGCGGGAGGCGCTGGGGCCAACGTCCTGACTTTC.

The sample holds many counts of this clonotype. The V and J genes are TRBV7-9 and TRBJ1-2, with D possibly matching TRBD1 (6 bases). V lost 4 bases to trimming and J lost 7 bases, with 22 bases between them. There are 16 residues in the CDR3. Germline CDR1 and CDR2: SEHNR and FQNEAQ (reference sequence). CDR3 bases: TGTGCCAGCAGCTCCTCTAACACACAGGGTAATACTGGCTACACCTTC. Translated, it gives CASSSSNTQGNTGYTF.

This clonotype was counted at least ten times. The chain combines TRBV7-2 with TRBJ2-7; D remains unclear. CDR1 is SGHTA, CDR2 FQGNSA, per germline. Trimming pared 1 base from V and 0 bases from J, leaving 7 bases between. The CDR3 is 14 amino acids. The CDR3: CASSLDGYSYEQYF. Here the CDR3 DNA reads TGTGCCAGCAGCTTAGACGGCTACTCCTACGAGCAGTACTTC. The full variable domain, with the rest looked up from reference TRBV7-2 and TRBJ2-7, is GAGVSQSPSNKVTEKGKDVELRCDPISGHTALYWYRQSLGQGLEFLIYFQGNSAPDKSGLPSDRFSAERTGGSVSTLTIQRTQQEDSAVYLCASSLDGYSYEQYFGPGTRLTVT.

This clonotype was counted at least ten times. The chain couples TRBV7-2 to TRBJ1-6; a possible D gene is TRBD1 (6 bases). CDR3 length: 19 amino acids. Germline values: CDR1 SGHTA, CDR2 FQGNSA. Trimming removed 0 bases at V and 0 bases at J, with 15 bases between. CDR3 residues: CASSLAPGDLYSYNSPLHF. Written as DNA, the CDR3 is TGTGCCAGCAGCTTAGCGCCAGGGGACCTCTACTCCTATAATTCACCCCTCCACTTT.

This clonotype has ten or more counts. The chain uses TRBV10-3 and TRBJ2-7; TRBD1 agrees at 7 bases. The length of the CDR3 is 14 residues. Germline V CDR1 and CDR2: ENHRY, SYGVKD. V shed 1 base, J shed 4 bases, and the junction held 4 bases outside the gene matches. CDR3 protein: CAISEFTRGYEQYF. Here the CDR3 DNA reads TGTGCCATCAGTGAGTTTACCAGGGGGTACGAGCAGTACTTC.

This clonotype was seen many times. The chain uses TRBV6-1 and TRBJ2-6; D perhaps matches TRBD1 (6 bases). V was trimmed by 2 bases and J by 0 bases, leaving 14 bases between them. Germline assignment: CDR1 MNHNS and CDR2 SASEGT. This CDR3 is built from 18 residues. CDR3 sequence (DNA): TGTGCCAGCAGTGAACGACGGGACATCAGCTCTGGGGCCAACGTCCTGACTTTC. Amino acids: CASSERRDISSGANVLTF.

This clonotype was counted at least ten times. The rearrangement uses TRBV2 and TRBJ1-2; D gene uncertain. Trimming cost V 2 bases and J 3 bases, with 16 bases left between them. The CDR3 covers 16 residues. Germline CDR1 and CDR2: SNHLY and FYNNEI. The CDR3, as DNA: TGTGCCAGCAGTGAATTCCGGCAGTCTGTACACTATGGCTACACCTTC. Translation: CASSEFRQSVHYGYTF.

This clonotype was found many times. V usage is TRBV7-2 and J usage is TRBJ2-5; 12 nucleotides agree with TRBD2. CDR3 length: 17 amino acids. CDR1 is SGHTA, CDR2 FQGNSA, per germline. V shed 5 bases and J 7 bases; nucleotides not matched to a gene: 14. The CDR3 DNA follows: TGTGCCAGCAGCGGTACCTCTAGCGGGGGGGCTCGAGGGACCCAGTACTTC. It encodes CASSGTSSGGARGTQYF.

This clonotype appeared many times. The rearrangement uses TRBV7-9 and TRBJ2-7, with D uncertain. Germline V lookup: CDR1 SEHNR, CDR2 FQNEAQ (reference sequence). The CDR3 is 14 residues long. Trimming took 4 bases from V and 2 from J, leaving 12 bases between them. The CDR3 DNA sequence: TGTGCCAGCAGCTCAGGACGAAGCGCCTACGAGCAGTACTTC. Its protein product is CASSSGRSAYEQYF.

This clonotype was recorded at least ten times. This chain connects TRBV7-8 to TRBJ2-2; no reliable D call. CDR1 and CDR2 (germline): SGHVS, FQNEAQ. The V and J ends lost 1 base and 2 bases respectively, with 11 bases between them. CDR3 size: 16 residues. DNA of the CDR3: TGTGCCAGCAGCTTAGACCGCGCGAGAAACACCGGGGAGCTGTTTTTT. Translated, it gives CASSLDRARNTGELFF.

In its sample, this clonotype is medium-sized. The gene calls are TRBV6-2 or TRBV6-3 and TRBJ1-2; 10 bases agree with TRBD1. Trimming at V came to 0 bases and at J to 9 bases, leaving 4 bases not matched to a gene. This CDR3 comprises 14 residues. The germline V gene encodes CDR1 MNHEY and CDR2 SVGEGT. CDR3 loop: CASSYSGQGPSYTF. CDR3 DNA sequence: TGTGCCAGCAGTTACTCGGGACAGGGGCCGAGCTACACCTTC.

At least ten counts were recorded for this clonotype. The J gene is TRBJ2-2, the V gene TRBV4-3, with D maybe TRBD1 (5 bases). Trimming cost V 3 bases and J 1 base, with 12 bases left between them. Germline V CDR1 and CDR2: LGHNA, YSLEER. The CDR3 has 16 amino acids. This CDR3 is CASSHSVDRNTGELFF. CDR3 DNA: TGCGCCAGCAGCCACTCGGTAGACAGGAACACCGGGGAGCTGTTTTTT.

CDR3 region: CASSLQGSMNTEAFF. CDR3 nucleotide sequence: TGTGCCAGCAGCCTACAGGGATCTATGAACACTGAAGCTTTCTTT. V and J are TRBV7-2 and TRBJ1-1; TRBD1 might be the D (6 bases). The V end lost 5 bases, the J end lost 0 bases, and 13 bases lay between the germline ends. CDR3 length: 15 amino acids. Germline V gives CDR1 SGHTA, CDR2 FQGNSA.

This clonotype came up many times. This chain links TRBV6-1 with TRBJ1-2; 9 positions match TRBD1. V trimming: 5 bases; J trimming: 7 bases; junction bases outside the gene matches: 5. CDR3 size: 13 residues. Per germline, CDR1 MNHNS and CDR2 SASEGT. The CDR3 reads CASSPGTGLGYTF. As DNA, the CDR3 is TGTGCCAGCAGTCCTGGGACAGGGCTTGGCTACACCTTC.

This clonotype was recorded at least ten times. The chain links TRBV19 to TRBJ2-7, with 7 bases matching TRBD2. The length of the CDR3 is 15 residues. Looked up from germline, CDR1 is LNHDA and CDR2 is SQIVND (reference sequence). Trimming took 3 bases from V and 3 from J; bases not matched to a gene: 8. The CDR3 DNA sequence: TGTGCCAGTAGTATCAGCGGGGAATACCTCTACGAGCAGTACTTC. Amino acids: CASSISGEYLYEQYF.

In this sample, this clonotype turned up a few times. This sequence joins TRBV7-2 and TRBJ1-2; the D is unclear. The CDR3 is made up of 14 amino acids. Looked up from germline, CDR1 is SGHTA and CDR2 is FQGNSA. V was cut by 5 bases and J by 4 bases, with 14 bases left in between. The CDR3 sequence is CASSPPDGSYGYTF. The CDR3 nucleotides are TGTGCCAGCAGCCCCCCGGACGGATCCTATGGCTACACCTTC. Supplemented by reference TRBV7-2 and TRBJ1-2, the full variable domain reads GAGVSQSPSNKVTEKGKDVELRCDPISGHTALYWYRQSLGQGLEFLIYFQGNSAPDKSGLPSDRFSAERTGGSVSTLTIQRTQQEDSAVYLCASSPPDGSYGYTFGSGTRLTVV.

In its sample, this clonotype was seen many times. The CDR3 sequence is CASSRWAGSTDTQYF. The CDR3 coding sequence is TGTGCCAGCAGCCGGTGGGCGGGAAGCACAGATACGCAGTATTTT. This sequence joins TRBV7-8 and TRBJ2-3, with TRBD2 as a possible D gene (6 bases). Germline V gene sequence: CDR1 SGHVS, CDR2 FQNEAQ. This CDR3 has 15 residues. With 5 bases removed from V and 0 bases from J, the gap between germline ends came to 12 bases.

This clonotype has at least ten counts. CDR3 nucleotide sequence: TGTGCCAGCAGCTTAGGAGAACAGGGTCTGATGGAAGCTTTCTTT. Encoded protein: CASSLGEQGLMEAFF. The chain links TRBV7-8 to TRBJ1-1; a weak D match, TRBD1 (6 bases). The germline V gene has CDR1 SGHVS and CDR2 FQNEAQ. The CDR3 runs 15 residues. Deletions cut 1 base from V and 8 bases from J, with 17 bases between. Using reference TRBV7-8 and TRBJ1-1 for the parts outside the CDR3, the full variable domain is GAGVSQSPRYKVAKRGQDVALRCDPISGHVSLFWYQQALGQGPEFLTYFQNEAQLDKSGLPSDRFFAERPEGSVSTLKIQRTQQEDSAVYLCASSLGEQGLMEAFFGQGTRLTVV.

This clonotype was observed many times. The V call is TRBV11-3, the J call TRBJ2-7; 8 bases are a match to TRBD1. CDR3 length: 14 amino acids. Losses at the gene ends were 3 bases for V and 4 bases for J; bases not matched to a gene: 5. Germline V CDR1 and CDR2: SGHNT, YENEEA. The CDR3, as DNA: TGTGCCAGCAGCTTTGCCAGGGGGCTATACGAGCAGTACTTC. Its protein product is CASSFARGLYEQYF.

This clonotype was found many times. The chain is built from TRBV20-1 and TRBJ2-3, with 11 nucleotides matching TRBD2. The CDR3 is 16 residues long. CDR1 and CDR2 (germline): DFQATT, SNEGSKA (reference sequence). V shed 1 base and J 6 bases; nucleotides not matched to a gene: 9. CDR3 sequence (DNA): TGCAGTGCTAGAGCTTTGACTAGCGGGAATTTGGATACGCAGTATTTT. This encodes CSARALTSGNLDTQYF.

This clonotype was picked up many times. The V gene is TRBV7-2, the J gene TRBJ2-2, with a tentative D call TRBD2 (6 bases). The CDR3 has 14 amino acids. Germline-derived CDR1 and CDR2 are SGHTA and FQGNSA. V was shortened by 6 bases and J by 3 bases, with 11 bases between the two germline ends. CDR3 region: CASRPEGHTGELFF. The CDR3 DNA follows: TGTGCCAGCAGGCCGGAGGGCCACACCGGGGAGCTGTTTTTT.

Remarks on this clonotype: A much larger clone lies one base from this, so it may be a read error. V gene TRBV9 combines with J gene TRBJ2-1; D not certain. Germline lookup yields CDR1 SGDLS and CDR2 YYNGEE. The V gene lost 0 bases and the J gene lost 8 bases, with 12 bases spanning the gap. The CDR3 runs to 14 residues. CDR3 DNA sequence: TGTGCCAGCAGCGTAGACGGTTTGTACGATGAGCAGTTCTTC. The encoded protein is CASSVDGLYDEQFF.

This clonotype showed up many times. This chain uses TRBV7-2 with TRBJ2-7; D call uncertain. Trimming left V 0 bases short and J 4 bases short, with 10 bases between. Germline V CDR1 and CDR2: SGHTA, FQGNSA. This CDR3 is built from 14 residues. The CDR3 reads CASSLAKGQYEQYF. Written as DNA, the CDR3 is TGTGCCAGCAGCTTAGCGAAAGGGCAGTACGAGCAGTACTTC.

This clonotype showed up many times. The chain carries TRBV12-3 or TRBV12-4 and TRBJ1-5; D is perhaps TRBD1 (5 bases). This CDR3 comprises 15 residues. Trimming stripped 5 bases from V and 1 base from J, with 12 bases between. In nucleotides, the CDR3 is TGTGCCAGCAGTCGAAGCGACAGCAGCAATCAGCCCCAGCATTTT. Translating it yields CASSRSDSSNQPQHF.

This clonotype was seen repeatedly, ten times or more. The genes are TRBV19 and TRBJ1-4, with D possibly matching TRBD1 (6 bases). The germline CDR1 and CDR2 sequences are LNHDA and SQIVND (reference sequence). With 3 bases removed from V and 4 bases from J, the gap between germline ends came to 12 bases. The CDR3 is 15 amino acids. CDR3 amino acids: CASSIQQGFNEKLFF. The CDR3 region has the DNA TGTGCCAGTAGTATCCAACAGGGTTTTAATGAAAAACTGTTTTTT.

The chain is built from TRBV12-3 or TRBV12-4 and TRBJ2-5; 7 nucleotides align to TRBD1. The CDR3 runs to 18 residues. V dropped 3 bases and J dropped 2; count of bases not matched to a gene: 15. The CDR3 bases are TGTGCCAGCAGTTTTCCGAGCGGATTAAGGGGGCGTCAAGAGACCCAGTACTTC. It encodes CASSFPSGLRGRQETQYF.

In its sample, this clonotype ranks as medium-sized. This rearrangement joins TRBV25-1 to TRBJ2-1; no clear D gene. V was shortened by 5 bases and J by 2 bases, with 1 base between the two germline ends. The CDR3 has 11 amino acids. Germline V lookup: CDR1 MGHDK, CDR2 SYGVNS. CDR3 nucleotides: TGTGCCAGCAGTCCCTACAATGAGCAGTTCTTC. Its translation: CASSPYNEQFF. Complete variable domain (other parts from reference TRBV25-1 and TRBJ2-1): EADIYQTPRYLVIGTGKKITLECSQTMGHDKMYWYQQDPGMELHLIHYSYGVNSTEKGDLSSESTVSRIRTEHFPLTLESARPSHTSQYLCASSPYNEQFFGPGTRLTVL.